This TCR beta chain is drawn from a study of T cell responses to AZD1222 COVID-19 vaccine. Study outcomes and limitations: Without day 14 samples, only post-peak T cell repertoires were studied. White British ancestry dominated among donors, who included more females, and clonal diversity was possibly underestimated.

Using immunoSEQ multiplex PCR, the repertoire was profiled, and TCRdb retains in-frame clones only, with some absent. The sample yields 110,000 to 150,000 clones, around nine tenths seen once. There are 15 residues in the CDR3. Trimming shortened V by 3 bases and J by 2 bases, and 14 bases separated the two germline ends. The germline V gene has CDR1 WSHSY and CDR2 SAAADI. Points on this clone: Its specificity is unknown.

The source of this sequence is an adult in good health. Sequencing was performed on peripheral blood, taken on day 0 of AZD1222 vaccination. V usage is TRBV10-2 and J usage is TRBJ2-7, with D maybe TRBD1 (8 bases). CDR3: CASSEGQGGTYEQYF. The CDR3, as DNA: TGCGCCAGCAGTGAAGGACAGGGAGGGACCTACGAGCAGTACTTC.